This section outlines one T cell receptor beta chain sequence together with its context. Clones were read by immunoSEQ multiplex PCR, and TCRdb kept only the in-frame ones, dropping some. The data show a few million clones, with 85% to 95% seen just once and about 0.41% held by the top ten. The CD4+ fraction was divided into a CD45RA+ naive subset and a CD45RA-negative memory subset. This entry belongs to a study of shared clonotypes between healthy human individuals. In germline, CDR1 is SGHRS, CDR2 YFSETQ. Trimming stripped 5 bases from V and 7 bases from J, with 12 bases between. This CDR3 contains 13 residues.

Sequencing was performed on naive CD4+ T cells from PBMCs. This sample's subset: CD45RA+ positively selected. The chain links TRBV5-1 to TRBJ1-4; D is perhaps TRBD1 (5 bases). The sequence derives from a man between 18 and 35 years old in good health. Some clones in this sample may be carry-over from other donors' samples. CDR3 sequence reads: CASRGQGIEKLFF. CDR3 DNA sequence: TGCGCCAGCAGGGGGCAGGGCATTGAAAAACTGTTTTTT.